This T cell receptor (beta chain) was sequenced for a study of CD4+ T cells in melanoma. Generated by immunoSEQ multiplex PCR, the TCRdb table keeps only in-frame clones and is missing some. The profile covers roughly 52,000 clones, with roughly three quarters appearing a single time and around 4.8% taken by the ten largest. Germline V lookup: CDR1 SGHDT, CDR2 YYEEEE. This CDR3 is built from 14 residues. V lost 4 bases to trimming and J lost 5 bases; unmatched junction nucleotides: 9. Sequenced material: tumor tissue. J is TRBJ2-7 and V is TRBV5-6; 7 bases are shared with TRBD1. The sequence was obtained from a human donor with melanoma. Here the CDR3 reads CASSPRQGGDEQYF. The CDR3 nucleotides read TGTGCCAGCAGCCCTAGACAGGGCGGAGACGAGCAGTACTTC.